These T cell receptor beta chains were read from a single sample in a study of Ad26.COV2.S vaccination and SARS-CoV-2 variants. Clones were sequenced by immunoSEQ multiplex PCR, and TCRdb holds only the in-frame ones, with some missing. The data contain 300,000 to 350,000 clones, around 90% of them singletons. Sequenced material: peripheral blood, taken in a trial of Ad26.COV2.S vaccine versus placebo. These TCRs come from a person between 18 and 65 years old who received the Ad26.COV2.S COVID-19 vaccine or a placebo. Both conserved end residues are part of each CDR3. D genes are given only for firm matches. Expanded clones are given a class, and other clones once, few, many or no size at all.

abundance	v_gene	j_gene	d_gene	CDR3aa	CDR3nt
.	TRBV18	TRBJ2-1	.	CASSPDYEQFF	TGTGCCAGCTCACCAGATTATGAGCAGTTCTTC
.	TRBV5-6	TRBJ1-1	.	CASSFIRVRLPANLEAFF	TGTGCCAGCAGCTTCATCAGGGTTCGGCTTCCCGCGAACCTTGAAGCTTTCTTT
.	TRBV6-2/TRBV6-3	TRBJ1-1	.	CASSFELADTMNTEAFF	TGTGCCAGCAGTTTCGAACTCGCGGACACTATGAACACTGAAGCTTTCTTT
few	TRBV12-3/TRBV12-4	TRBJ2-1	.	CASSFEYNEQFF	TGTGCCAGCAGTTTTGAGTACAATGAGCAGTTCTTC
.	TRBV3-1/TRBV3-2	TRBJ2-1	.	CASSVLNEQFF	TGTGCCAGCAGCGTCCTTAATGAGCAGTTCTTC
.	TRBV29-1	TRBJ2-3	.	CTTTSEGGLTDTQYF	TGCACCACCACATCGGAGGGGGGCCTAACAGATACGCAGTATTTT
.	TRBV11-3	TRBJ2-5	.	CASSLESRGETQYF	TGTGCCAGCAGCTTAGAGTCTAGGGGGGAGACCCAGTACTTC
.	TRBV27	TRBJ1-6	.	CASSFLGTDSPLHF	TGTGCCAGCAGTTTCCTTGGTACCGATTCACCCCTCCACTTT
.	TRBV5-5	TRBJ1-4	TRBD1	CASSRTGTVEKLFF	TGTGCCAGCAGCCGAACCGGGACAGTAGAAAAACTGTTTTTT
.	TRBV30	TRBJ1-2	.	CAWSVRGIVYGYTF	TGTGCCTGGAGTGTTAGAGGCATCGTCTATGGCTACACCTTC
few	TRBV11-2	TRBJ1-2	.	CASRSTQGNYGYTF	TGTGCCAGCAGATCAACACAGGGTAACTATGGCTACACCTTC
.	TRBV12-3/TRBV12-4	TRBJ1-5	.	CASSLAEALPQHF	TGTGCCAGCAGTTTAGCGGAAGCGCTCCCCCAGCATTTT
.	TRBV6-1	TRBJ2-2	.	CASSEVSKSGELFF	TGTGCCAGCAGTGAAGTTTCGAAGTCCGGGGAGCTGTTTTTT
.	TRBV27	TRBJ1-2	.	CASSSTRISNYGYTF	TGTGCCAGCAGTTCAACAAGGATATCTAACTATGGCTACACCTTC
.	TRBV3-1/TRBV3-2	TRBJ2-1	.	CASSQDNQAREQFF	TGTGCCAGCAGCCAAGATAATCAAGCCCGGGAGCAGTTCTTC
few	TRBV2	TRBJ1-2	.	CASRDLHFYGYTF	TGTGCCAGCAGGGACCTACATTTCTATGGCTACACCTTC
.	TRBV4-3	TRBJ2-3	TRBD1	CASSQGVGTGSTDTQYF	TGCGCCAGCAGCCAAGGAGTGGGGACAGGTAGCACAGATACGCAGTATTTT
.	TRBV7-9	TRBJ1-2	TRBD1	CASSPWEGAGGSGYTF	TGTGCCAGCAGCCCCTGGGAGGGGGCAGGGGGCTCTGGCTACACCTTC
.	TRBV28	TRBJ1-1	.	CASSLDPYNMNTEAFF	TGTGCCAGCAGTTTGGATCCGTATAACATGAACACTGAAGCTTTCTTT
.	TRBV3-1/TRBV3-2	TRBJ2-7	TRBD1	CASSQGQGHRYEQYF	TGTGCCAGCAGCCAAGGACAGGGACACCGCTACGAGCAGTACTTC
.	TRBV19	TRBJ2-1	.	CASILSPGPYNEQFF	TGTGCCAGTATCCTCTCCCCGGGACCCTACAATGAGCAGTTCTTC
.	TRBV6-2/TRBV6-3	TRBJ1-1	.	CASSYSAKVANTEAFF	TGTGCCAGCAGTTATAGCGCTAAGGTTGCGAACACTGAAGCTTTCTTT
.	TRBV27	TRBJ2-1	.	CASSFVFSSYNEQFF	TGTGCCAGCAGTTTCGTCTTTTCCTCCTACAATGAGCAGTTCTTC